The 6 T cell receptor beta chains given below trace back to one sample, sequenced in a study of blood T cell repertoires in COVID-19. Generated by immunoSEQ multiplex PCR, the TCRdb table keeps only in-frame clones and is missing some. Of about 300,000 clones listed, 87% are singletons. Material for sequencing was peripheral blood. The receptor source for this set is a man younger than 35 with active or convalescent COVID-19.

This chain joins TRBV13 and TRBJ2-7; TRBD2 might be the D (6 bases). The V end lost 4 bases, the J end lost 5 bases, and 12 bases lay between the germline ends. Germline loops: CDR1 PRHDT, CDR2 FYEKMQ (reference sequence). The CDR3 contains 13 residues. This CDR3 reads CASSSYGGDEQYF. The CDR3, as DNA: TGTGCCAGCAGCTCCTATGGCGGGGACGAGCAGTACTTC.

This clone was found once. Other DNA sequences of this sample code for an identical CDR3. J is TRBJ2-5 and V is TRBV20-1; no firm D call. Germline V gene sequence: CDR1 DFQATT, CDR2 SNEGSKA (reference sequence). This CDR3 has 10 residues. V dropped 6 bases and J dropped 2 bases, with 4 bases sitting between them. The CDR3 nucleotides read TGCAGTGCGCGACAAGAGACCCAGTACTTC. Residues: CSARQETQYF.

This clone was seen just once. This chain uses TRBV25-1 with TRBJ2-7, with 7 bases lining up with TRBD2. Germline trimming cut 3 bases from V and 6 bases from J; bases unmatched to any gene: 2. This CDR3 has 12 amino acids. Germline V lookup: CDR1 MGHDK, CDR2 SYGVNS. The CDR3 spells CASSEGGGEQYF. CDR3 coding DNA: TGTGCCAGCAGTGAGGGGGGGGGCGAGCAGTACTTC.

The V and J genes are TRBV5-4 and TRBJ2-5, with D possibly TRBD2 on 6 matching bases. This CDR3 region has 13 residues. Looked up from germline, CDR1 is SGHNT and CDR2 is YYREEE (reference sequence). Trimming pared 10 bases from V and 1 base from J, leaving 14 bases between. CDR3 sequence: CASQAGSQETQYF. The DNA of the CDR3 is TGTGCCTCCCAGGCGGGATCCCAAGAGACCCAGTACTTC.

The chain employs TRBV10-2 and TRBJ1-5; 9 positions match TRBD1. Trimming at V came to 6 bases and at J to 3 bases, leaving 9 bases not matched to a gene. The germline V gene encodes CDR1 WSHSY and CDR2 SAAADI. The CDR3 runs 16 residues. The CDR3 region has the DNA TGCGCCAGCAGCCAACCGGGACAGGGCCCCAATCAGCCCCAGCATTTT. Translating gives CASSQPGQGPNQPQHF.

For the CDR3, the DNA is TGTGCCAGCAGCTCTGGACAGCTAAACACCATATATTTT. This codes for CASSSGQLNTIYF. J is TRBJ1-3 and V is TRBV7-2; D is perhaps TRBD1 (6 bases). Germline values: CDR1 SGHTA, CDR2 FQGNSA. Deletions cut 4 bases from V and 6 bases from J, with 10 bases between. The length of the CDR3 is 13 residues.